The clone carrying this T cell receptor beta chain was found a few times. The antigen is undetermined. This sample was taken from a study of T-cell reconstitution after alpha-beta-depleted transplantation in children. Whole-study results and caveats: After one year, T-cell counts and TCRbeta diversity mostly came from new T cells. Expanded clones from the graft, numbering several hundred, reportedly supplied alpha-beta T cells about two months after transplant. Day-60 TCRbeta diversity that was high in some patients was derived from surviving recipient T cells and thymic progenitors.

Library preparation (for TCRbeta) was performed with unique molecular identifiers. Each CDR3 protein gets one entry after TCRdb re-called the PCR reads with MiXCR. The profile covers about 540,000 distinct CDR3 sequences, with roughly 30% appearing a single time and about 35% taken by the ten largest. Unmatched junction bases numbered 3, after V lost 0 bases and J lost 2 bases. Germline loops: CDR1 MNHEY, CDR2 SMNVEV (reference sequence). The CDR3 runs to 15 residues. The sequence derives from a boy younger than two with Wiskott-Aldrich syndrome, due to receive a stem cell transplant. The chain carries TRBV27 and TRBJ2-7; 8 bases are a match to TRBD2. The specimen comprised PBMCs, sampled before TCRalphabeta/CD19-depleted stem cell transplant. The CDR3 DNA follows: TGTGCCAGCAGTTTATCGCCGGGGGGGGCCTACGAGCAGTACTTC. Translating gives CASSLSPGGAYEQYF.